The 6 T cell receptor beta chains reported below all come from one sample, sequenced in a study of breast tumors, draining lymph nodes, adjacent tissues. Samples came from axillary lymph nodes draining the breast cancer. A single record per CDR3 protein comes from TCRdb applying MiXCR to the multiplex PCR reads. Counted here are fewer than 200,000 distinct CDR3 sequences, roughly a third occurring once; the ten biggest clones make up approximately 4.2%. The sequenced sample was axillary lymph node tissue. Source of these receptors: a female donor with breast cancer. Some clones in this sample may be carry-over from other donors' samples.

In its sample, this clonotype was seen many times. DNA for the CDR3: TGTGCCAGCAGTACAATCCACCGGGACAGGGCGAACTATGGCTACACCTTC. This codes for CASSTIHRDRANYGYTF. J is TRBJ1-2 and V is TRBV14, with TRBD1 matching 9 bases. There are 17 residues in the CDR3. The germline V gene has CDR1 SGHDN and CDR2 FVKESK. Trimming removed 6 bases from V and 2 bases from J; junction bases left unmatched: 13.

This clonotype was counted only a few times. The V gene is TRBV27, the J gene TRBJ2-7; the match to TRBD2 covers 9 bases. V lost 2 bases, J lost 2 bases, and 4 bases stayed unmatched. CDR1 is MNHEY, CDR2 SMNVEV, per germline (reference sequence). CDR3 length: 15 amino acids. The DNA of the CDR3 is TGTGCCAGCAGTTTAAGTCTAGCGGGGACCTACGAGCAGTACTTC. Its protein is CASSLSLAGTYEQYF.

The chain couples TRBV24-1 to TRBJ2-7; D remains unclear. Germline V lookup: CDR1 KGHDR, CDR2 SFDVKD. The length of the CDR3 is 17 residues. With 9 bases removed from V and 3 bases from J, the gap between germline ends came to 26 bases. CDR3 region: CATPSRSARREIYEQYF. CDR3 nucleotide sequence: TGTGCCACCCCGTCGCGCAGTGCTAGACGCGAAATCTACGAGCAGTACTTC.

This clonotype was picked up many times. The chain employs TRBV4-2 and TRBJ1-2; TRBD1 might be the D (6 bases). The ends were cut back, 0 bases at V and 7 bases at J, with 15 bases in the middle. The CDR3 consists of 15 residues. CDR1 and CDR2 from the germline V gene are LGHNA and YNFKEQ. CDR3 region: CASSQDWGYRVGYTF. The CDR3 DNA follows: TGTGCCAGCAGCCAAGATTGGGGATACAGGGTTGGCTACACCTTC.

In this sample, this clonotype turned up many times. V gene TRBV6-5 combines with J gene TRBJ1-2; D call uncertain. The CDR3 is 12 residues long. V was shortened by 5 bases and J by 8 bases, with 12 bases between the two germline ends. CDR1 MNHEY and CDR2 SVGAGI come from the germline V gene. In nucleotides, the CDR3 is TGTGCCAGCAGTGACCTGAGACGGGGCTACACCTTC. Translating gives CASSDLRRGYTF.

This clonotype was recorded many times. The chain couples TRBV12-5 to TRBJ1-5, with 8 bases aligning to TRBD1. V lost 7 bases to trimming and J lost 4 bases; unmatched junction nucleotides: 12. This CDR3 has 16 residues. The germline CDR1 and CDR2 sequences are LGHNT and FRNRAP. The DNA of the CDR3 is TGTGCTAGTGCCCTACCCGACAGGGGTGGAAATCAGCCCCAGCATTTT. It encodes CASALPDRGGNQPQHF.